This T cell receptor beta chain was retrieved from a study of cytomegalovirus exposure and HLA in healthy donors. Donors likely had unrecorded immune exposures despite being nominally healthy when sampled. Primers: 60 Vbeta forward and 13 Jbeta reverse. Repertoires were generated with immunoSEQ multiplex PCR, while TCRdb's copy carries only in-frame clones and drops some. The table records around 130,000 clones, roughly 80% of them present only once. This clone was seen just once. Its antigen is undetermined. The study, taken as a whole, reports: Certain sequence variants were highly shared and formed a cluster, and this cluster was likely a sequencing artifact. Researchers reported that a few CMV-associated chains were confirmed in vitro as CMV antigen-specific.

V was trimmed by 4 bases and J by 1 base, leaving 8 bases between them. This CDR3 is 13 amino acids long. CDR1 SGHNT and CDR2 YYREEE come from the germline V gene (reference sequence). The sequencing input was PBMCs. This TCR was sampled from a male donor in good health and CMV-seronegative. The chain joins TRBV5-4 to TRBJ2-5; no firm D call. DNA of the CDR3: TGTGCCAGCAGCCCAAATTCCCAAGAGACCCAGTACTTC. The encoded protein is CASSPNSQETQYF.